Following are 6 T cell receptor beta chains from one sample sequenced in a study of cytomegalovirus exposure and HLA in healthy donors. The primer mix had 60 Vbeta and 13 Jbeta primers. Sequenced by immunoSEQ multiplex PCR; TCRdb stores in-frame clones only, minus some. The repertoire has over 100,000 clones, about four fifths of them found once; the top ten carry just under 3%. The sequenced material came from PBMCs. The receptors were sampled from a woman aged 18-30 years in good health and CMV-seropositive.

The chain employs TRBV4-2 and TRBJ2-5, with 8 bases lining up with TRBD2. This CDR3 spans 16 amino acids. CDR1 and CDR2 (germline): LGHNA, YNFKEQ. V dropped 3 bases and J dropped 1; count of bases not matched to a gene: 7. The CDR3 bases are TGTGCCAGCAGCCAGGGACTAGAGAGATCCCAAGAGACCCAGTACTTC. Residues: CASSQGLERSQETQYF.

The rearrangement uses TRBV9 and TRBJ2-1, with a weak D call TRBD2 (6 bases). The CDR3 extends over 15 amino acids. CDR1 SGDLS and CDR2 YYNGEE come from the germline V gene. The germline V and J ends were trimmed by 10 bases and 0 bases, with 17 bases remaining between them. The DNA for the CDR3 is TGTGCCGGACCGCGCGCGGGAAACTCCTACAATGAGCAGTTCTTC. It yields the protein CAGPRAGNSYNEQFF.

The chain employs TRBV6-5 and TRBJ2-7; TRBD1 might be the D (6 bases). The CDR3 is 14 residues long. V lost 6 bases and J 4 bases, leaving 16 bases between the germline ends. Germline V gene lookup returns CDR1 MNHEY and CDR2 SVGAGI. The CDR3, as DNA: TGTGCCAGCAGAAGGGACATATTGAATTACGAGCAGTACTTC. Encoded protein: CASRRDILNYEQYF.

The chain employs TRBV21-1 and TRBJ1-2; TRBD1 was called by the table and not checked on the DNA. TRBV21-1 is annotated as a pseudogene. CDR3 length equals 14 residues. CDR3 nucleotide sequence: TGTGCCAGCAGCAAAACAGGGGCTTTTTATGGCTACACCTTC. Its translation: CASSKTGAFYGYTF.

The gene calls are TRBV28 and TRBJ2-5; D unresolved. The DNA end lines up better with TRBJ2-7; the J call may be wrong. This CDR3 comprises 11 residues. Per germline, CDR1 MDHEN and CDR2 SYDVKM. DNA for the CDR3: TGTGCCAGCAGCCAGCGCTACGAGCAGTACTTC. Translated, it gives CASSQRYEQYF.

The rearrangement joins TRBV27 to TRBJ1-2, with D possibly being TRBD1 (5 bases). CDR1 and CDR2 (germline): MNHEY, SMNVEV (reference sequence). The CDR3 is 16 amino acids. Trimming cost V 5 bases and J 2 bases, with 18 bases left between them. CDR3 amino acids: CASSPISGSTNYGYTF. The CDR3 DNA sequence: TGTGCCAGCAGTCCGATTTCAGGGTCGACGAACTATGGCTACACCTTC.